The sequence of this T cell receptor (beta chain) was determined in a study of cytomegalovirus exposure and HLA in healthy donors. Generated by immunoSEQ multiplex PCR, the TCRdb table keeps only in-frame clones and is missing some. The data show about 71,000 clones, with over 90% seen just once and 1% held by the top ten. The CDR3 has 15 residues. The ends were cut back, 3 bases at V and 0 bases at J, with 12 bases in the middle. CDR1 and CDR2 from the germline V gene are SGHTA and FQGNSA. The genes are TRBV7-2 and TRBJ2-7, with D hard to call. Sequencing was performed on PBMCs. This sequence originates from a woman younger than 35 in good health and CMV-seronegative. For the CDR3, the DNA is TGTGCCAGCAGCTTTCAACTCTCGAGCTCCTACGAGCAGTACTTC. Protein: CASSFQLSSSYEQYF.